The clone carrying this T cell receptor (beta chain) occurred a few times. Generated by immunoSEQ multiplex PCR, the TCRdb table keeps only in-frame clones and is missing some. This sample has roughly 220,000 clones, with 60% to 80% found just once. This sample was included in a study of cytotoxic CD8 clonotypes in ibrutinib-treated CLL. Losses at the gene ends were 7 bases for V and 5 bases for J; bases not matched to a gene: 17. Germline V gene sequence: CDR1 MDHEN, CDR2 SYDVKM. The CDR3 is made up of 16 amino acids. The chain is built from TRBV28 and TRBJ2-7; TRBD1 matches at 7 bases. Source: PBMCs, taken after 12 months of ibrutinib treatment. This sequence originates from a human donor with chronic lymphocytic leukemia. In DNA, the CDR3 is TGTGCCAGCAACCACCGTCAAGGCAGGGGGAGCGACGAGCAGTACTTC. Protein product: CASNHRQGRGSDEQYF. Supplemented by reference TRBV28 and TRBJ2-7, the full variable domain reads DVKVTQSSRYLVKRTGEKVFLECVQDMDHENMFWYRQDPGLGLRLIYFSYDVKMKEKGDIPEGYSVSREKKERFSLILESASTNQTSMYLCASNHRQGRGSDEQYFGPGTRLTVT.